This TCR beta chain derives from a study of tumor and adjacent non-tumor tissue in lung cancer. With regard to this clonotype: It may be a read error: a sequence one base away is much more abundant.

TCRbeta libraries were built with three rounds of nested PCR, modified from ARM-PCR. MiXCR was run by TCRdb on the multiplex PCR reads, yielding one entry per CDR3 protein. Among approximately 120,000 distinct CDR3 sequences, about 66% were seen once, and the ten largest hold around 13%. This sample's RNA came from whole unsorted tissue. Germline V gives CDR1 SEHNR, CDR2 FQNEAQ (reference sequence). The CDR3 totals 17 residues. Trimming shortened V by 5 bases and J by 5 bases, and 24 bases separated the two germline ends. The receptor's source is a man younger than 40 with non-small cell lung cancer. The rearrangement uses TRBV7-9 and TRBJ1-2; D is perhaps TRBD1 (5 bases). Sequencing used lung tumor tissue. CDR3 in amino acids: CASSAYPDKGQVYGYTF. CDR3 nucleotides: TGTGCCAGCAGCGCCTACCCGGACAAGGGGCAGGTTTATGGCTACACCTTC.